The TCR beta chain described here comes from a study of PD-L1 blockade in urothelial cancer. Study-wide background: Individuals in the cohort had been given 0 to 3 earlier chemotherapy regimens.

Notes on the study in general: Pretreatment clonality of the blood TCR repertoire below the median was predictive of superior survival.

As for time point: peripheral blood 6 weeks after treatment start. Regarding this clone: Its specificity is unknown.

The method was immunoSEQ multiplex PCR; TCRdb's version includes in-frame clones alone and lacks a portion of them. The sample holds about 76,000 clones, less than 95% seen once. Germline assignment: CDR1 SEHNR and CDR2 FQNEAQ (reference sequence). This CDR3 comprises 16 residues. Trimming removed 5 bases from V and 1 base from J; junction bases left unmatched: 10. The TCR comes from an elderly woman with urothelial cancer. The starting material was PBMCs, obtained around atezolizumab (anti-PD-L1) treatment. The V gene is TRBV7-9, the J gene TRBJ2-5, with TRBD2 matching 7 bases. CDR3 bases: TGTGCCAGCAGCCGGCCGGGGGGTGGAGCCCAAGAGACCCAGTACTTC. It encodes CASSRPGGGAQETQYF.